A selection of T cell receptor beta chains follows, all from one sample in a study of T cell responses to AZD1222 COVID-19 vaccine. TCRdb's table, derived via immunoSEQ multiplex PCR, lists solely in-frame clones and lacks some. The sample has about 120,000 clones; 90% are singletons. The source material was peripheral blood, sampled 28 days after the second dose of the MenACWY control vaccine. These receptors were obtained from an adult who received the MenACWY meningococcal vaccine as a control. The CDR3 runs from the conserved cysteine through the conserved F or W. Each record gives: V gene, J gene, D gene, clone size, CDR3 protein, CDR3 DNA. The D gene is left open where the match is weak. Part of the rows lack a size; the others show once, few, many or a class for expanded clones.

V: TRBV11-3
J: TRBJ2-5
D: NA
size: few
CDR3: CASSLEEVQETQYF
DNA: TGTGCCAGCAGCTTAGAAGAGGTGCAAGAGACCCAGTACTTC

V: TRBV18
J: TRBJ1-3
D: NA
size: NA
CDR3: CASSPRPGTDPGNTIYF
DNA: TGTGCCAGCTCACCGCGTCCTGGGACGGATCCTGGAAACACCATATATTTT

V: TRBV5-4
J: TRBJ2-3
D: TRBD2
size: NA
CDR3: CASSVSGGGIDTQYF
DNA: TGTGCCAGCAGCGTTAGCGGGGGGGGAATAGATACGCAGTATTTT

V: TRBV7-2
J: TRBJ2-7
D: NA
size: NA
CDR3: CASSFGRVYEQYF
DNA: TGTGCCAGCAGCTTCGGCAGGGTGTACGAGCAGTACTTC

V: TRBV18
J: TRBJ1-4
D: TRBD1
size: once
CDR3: CASSPEKGATNEKLFF
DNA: TGTGCCAGCTCACCAGAAAAGGGGGCGACGAATGAAAAACTGTTTTTT

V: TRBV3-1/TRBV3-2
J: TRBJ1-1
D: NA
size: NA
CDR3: CASSLTTGEAFF
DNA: TGTGCCAGCAGCCTTACGACAGGAGAAGCTTTCTTT

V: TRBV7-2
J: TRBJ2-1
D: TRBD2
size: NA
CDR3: CASSFFRLAGGDNEQFF
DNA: TGTGCCAGCAGCTTCTTTAGACTAGCGGGGGGGGACAATGAGCAGTTCTTC

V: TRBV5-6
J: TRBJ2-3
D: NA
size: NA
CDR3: CASSSRIAFATDTQYF
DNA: TGTGCCAGCAGCTCAAGGATCGCCTTCGCCACAGATACGCAGTATTTT

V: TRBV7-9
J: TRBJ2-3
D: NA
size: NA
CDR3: CASSLPSLPSTDTQYF
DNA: TGTGCCAGCAGCTTACCTTCACTCCCTAGCACAGATACGCAGTATTTT

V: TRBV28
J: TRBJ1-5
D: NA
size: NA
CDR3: CASSLSGDWNQPQHF
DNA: TGTGCCAGCAGTTTATCAGGGGATTGGAATCAGCCCCAGCATTTT

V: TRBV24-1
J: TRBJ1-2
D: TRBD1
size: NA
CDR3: CATSGFRDRGGDGNYGYTF
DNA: TGTGCCACCAGTGGGTTCCGGGACAGGGGTGGTGACGGGAACTATGGCTACACCTTC

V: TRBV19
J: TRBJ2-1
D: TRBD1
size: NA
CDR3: CASSDGTGAYNEQFF
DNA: TGTGCCAGTAGTGATGGGACAGGGGCCTACAATGAGCAGTTCTTC

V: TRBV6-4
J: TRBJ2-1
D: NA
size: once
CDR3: CASSGEFGSYNEQFF
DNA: TGTGCCAGCAGCGGAGAATTCGGCTCCTACAATGAGCAGTTCTTC

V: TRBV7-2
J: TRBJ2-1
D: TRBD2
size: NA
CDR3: CASSLVRASGMILNEQFF
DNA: TGTGCCAGCAGCTTAGTTCGGGCTAGCGGGATGATATTGAATGAGCAGTTCTTC

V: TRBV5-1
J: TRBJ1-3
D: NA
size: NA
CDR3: CASSLDAPSGNTIYF
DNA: TGCGCCAGCAGCTTGGACGCCCCCTCTGGAAACACCATATATTTT

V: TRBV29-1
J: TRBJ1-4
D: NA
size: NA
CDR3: CSVDDGEKLFF
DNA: TGCAGCGTTGACGACGGGGAAAAACTGTTTTTT

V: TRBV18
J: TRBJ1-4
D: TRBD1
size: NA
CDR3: CASSPGGQLINEKLFF
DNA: TGTGCCAGCTCACCGGGGGGACAGCTGATTAATGAAAAACTGTTTTTT